This TCR beta chain was documented in a study of blood T cell repertoires in COVID-19. The germline CDR1 and CDR2 sequences are SGHTS and YDEGEE. V lost 3 bases, J lost 4 bases, and 7 bases stayed unmatched. The CDR3 sequence is 16 residues long. Assay: immunoSEQ multiplex PCR; the TCRdb copy retains only in-frame clones and omits some. The sample consists of some 210,000 clones, 90% to 95% of them appearing once. The rearrangement links TRBV5-8 to TRBJ1-2; 12 bases are a match to TRBD1. This TCR was recovered from a man aged 60 to 75 with COVID-19, enrolled during active disease. What was sequenced was peripheral blood. The CDR3 sequence: CASSWTGTGGSYGYTF. Here the CDR3 DNA reads TGTGCCAGCAGCTGGACCGGGACAGGGGGCTCCTATGGCTACACCTTC.